This T cell receptor beta chain was sequenced during a study of T-cell reconstitution after alpha-beta-depleted transplantation in children. This clonotype was seen a few times. Unique molecular identifiers were used to barcode this TCRbeta library. TCRdb reprocessed the PCR reads with MiXCR, giving one entry per CDR3 protein. The sample records about 340,000 distinct CDR3 sequences, 15% to 20% being singletons. The CDR3 extends over 14 amino acids. Germline trimming cut 0 bases from V and 5 bases from J; bases unmatched to any gene: 4. The germline gives CDR1 SGDLS, CDR2 YYNGEE. The sequence derives from a male patient between 2 and 15 years old who had a stem cell transplant for acute lymphoblastic leukemia, so the T cells may come from the graft donor. The sample in question was PBMCs, mostly from graft donor cells, obtained 360 days after TCRalphabeta/CD19-depleted stem cell transplant. The chain joins TRBV9 to TRBJ2-5; TRBD1 aligns across 7 bases. For the CDR3, the DNA is TGTGCCAGCAGCGTAGGACAGGGCCCGGAGACCCAGTACTTC. Residues: CASSVGQGPETQYF.